The TCR beta chain under discussion was sequenced for a study of blood T cell repertoires in COVID-19. Across the whole study: From the United States, Italy and Spain came samples of acute and convalescent COVID-19.

Original data processing: Reference gene primers were amplified, and this amplification served to estimate nucleated cell counts. Data came from immunoSEQ multiplex PCR; TCRdb stores just in-frame clones and leaves some out. The V and J calls and clone size come from that table; D and trimming were worked out from the DNA. Among about 100,000 clones listed, approximately 86% were seen once. Germline V lookup: CDR1 SGHRS, CDR2 YFSETQ. After removal of 4 bases from V and 3 bases from J, the junction contained 3 bases not matched to a gene. This CDR3 has 15 residues. Sequencing was done on a sample of peripheral blood. The chain uses TRBV5-1 and TRBJ2-2; 10 bases line up with TRBD1. This TCR was sampled from a man aged 45-65 years with active or convalescent COVID-19. The CDR3 protein is CASSTGQGDTGELFF. CDR3 sequence (DNA): TGCGCCAGCAGCACAGGACAGGGGGACACCGGGGAGCTGTTTTTT.